Each of the 30 T cell receptor beta chains below was sequenced from the same sample in a study of STAT5B mutations in CD4+ large granular lymphocyte leukemia (dated by TCRdb to 2021 to 2024). The method behind the library was the immunoSEQ multiplex PCR assay. TCRdb obtained this table from immuneACCESS and retained in-frame rearrangements with V and J assigned. These tables miss some clones; where compared with another copy, unresolved V genes account for less than half of the shortfall, and the remainder is unexplained. The sample has about 21,000 clones on record, over 70% of them singletons. Clones ranked in the top ten supply less than 5% of the sample. The sample consisted of CD4+ T cells from blood buffy coats. The receptors originated from a human donor in good health.

V and J are TRBV6-6 and TRBJ2-1, with D possibly TRBD1 on 6 matching bases. V lost 8 bases and J 8 bases, leaving 19 bases between the germline ends. The CDR3 runs to 14 residues. Germline V gene lookup returns CDR1 MNHNY and CDR2 SVGAGI (reference sequence). CDR3: CASYSAGTIDEQFF. The CDR3 region has the DNA TGTGCCAGCTACTCCGCCGGGACAATCGATGAGCAGTTCTTC.

This chain connects TRBV5-1 to TRBJ2-5; tentative D call: TRBD1 (6 bases). The CDR3 totals 15 residues. Per germline, CDR1 SGHRS and CDR2 YFSETQ. Trimming cost V 0 bases and J 2 bases, with 11 bases left between them. As DNA, the CDR3 is TGCGCCAGCAGCTTGGGGGCAGGACAGCAAGAGACCCAGTACTTC. Its translation is CASSLGAGQQETQYF.

J is TRBJ2-5 and V is TRBV28, with D perhaps TRBD1 (7 bases). Germline V gives CDR1 MDHEN, CDR2 SYDVKM. Trimming took off 2 bases at V and 4 bases at J, with 23 bases between the two ends. This CDR3 contains 18 residues. The CDR3 bases are TGTGCCAGCAGTTTAGGGGGGAGCGGGCAGGGGGTTTTAGAGACCCAGTACTTC. Protein sequence: CASSLGGSGQGVLETQYF.

J is TRBJ2-5 and V is TRBV11-3; TRBD2 matches at 10 bases. This CDR3 is built from 17 residues. Germline loops: CDR1 SGHNT, CDR2 YENEEA. V lost 1 base to trimming and J lost 5 bases; unmatched junction nucleotides: 10. This CDR3 reads CASSLGVAGGAGETQYF. In nucleotides, the CDR3 is TGTGCCAGCAGCTTAGGCGTAGCGGGAGGCGCGGGGGAGACCCAGTACTTC. Full variable domain (rest looked up from reference TRBV11-3 and TRBJ2-5): EAGVVQSPRYKIIEKKQPVAFWCNPISGHNTLYWYLQNLGQGPELLIRYENEEAVDDSQLPKDRFSAERLKGVDSTLKIQPAELGDSAVYLCASSLGVAGGAGETQYFGPGTRLLVL.

In DNA, the CDR3 is TGTGCCAGCAGCAAGCGGACTAGTTTGAGCACAGATACGCAGTATTTT. It codes for CASSKRTSLSTDTQYF. V gene TRBV7-8 combines with J gene TRBJ2-3; TRBD2 aligns across 7 bases. Trimming cost V 5 bases and J 0 bases; bases outside gene matches: 8. The germline V gene encodes CDR1 SGHVS and CDR2 FQNEAQ. The CDR3 sequence is 16 residues long.

The chain uses TRBV4-2 and TRBJ1-1; a possible D gene is TRBD1 (5 bases). The V and J ends lost 4 bases and 1 base respectively, with 19 bases between them. The CDR3 has 17 amino acids. The germline gives CDR1 LGHNA, CDR2 YNFKEQ. The CDR3 DNA sequence: TGTGCCAGCAGCCCTGCCGGGACCCAGATATCGAACACTGAAGCTTTCTTT. This translates into CASSPAGTQISNTEAFF.

This chain uses TRBV5-6 with TRBJ2-7, with 7 bases fitting TRBD1. The germline CDR1 and CDR2 sequences are SGHDT and YYEEEE. This CDR3 spans 16 amino acids. V shed 4 bases and J 1 base; nucleotides not matched to a gene: 11. CDR3 loop: CASSRQPGQISYEQYF. The CDR3 nucleotides read TGTGCCAGCAGCCGACAACCGGGACAGATTTCCTACGAGCAGTACTTC.

The chain employs TRBV7-6 and TRBJ2-2, with TRBD2 identical over 10 bases. Germline lookup yields CDR1 SGHVS and CDR2 FNYEAQ. The CDR3 contains 15 residues. The V and J ends lost 4 bases and 7 bases, in that order; junction bases with no gene match: 6. The CDR3 loop is CASSSLAGEIGELFF. CDR3 DNA: TGTGCCAGCAGCTCCCTAGCGGGAGAAATCGGGGAGCTGTTTTTT.

The rearrangement joins TRBV27 to TRBJ2-1; 11 bases agree with TRBD2. V was pared by 4 bases and J by 2 bases, with 7 bases of the junction left unmatched. Germline lookup yields CDR1 MNHEY and CDR2 SMNVEV (reference sequence). This CDR3 is built from 17 residues. CDR3 loop: CASSSSSGRPPYNEQFF. Here the CDR3 DNA reads TGTGCCAGCAGTTCTTCTAGCGGGAGGCCTCCCTACAATGAGCAGTTCTTC.

The chain links TRBV6-5 to TRBJ2-7; TRBD1 might be the D (6 bases). The V end was cut by 2 bases, the J end by 4 bases, with 12 bases between. This CDR3 is built from 14 residues. The germline CDR1 and CDR2 sequences are MNHEY and SVGAGI. CDR3 residues: CASSYEQGLYEQYF. As DNA, the CDR3 is TGTGCCAGCAGTTACGAACAGGGCTTATACGAGCAGTACTTC.

The chain links TRBV6-1 to TRBJ2-1; TRBD1 matches at 8 bases. The CDR3 contains 13 residues. V trimming: 10 bases; J trimming: 7 bases; junction bases outside the gene matches: 9. The germline V gene encodes CDR1 MNHNS and CDR2 SASEGT. The CDR3 DNA follows: TGTGCCATCTCGTGGACAGGGACGAATGAGCAGTTCTTC. It codes for CAISWTGTNEQFF.

This chain links TRBV28 with TRBJ1-2; D gene unclear. The length of the CDR3 is 17 residues. Trimming took off 7 bases at V and 0 bases at J, with 21 bases between the two ends. Germline V lookup: CDR1 MDHEN, CDR2 SYDVKM. CDR3 protein: CASTDSTRYLANYGYTF. CDR3 bases: TGTGCCAGCACCGACTCGACAAGGTATTTAGCTAACTATGGCTACACCTTC.

CDR3 sequence reads: CASNRGGRGTDTQYF. The CDR3 DNA reads as TGCGCCAGCAATCGCGGCGGGAGGGGCACAGATACGCAGTATTTT. The chain is built from TRBV5-1 and TRBJ2-3; 9 bases are a match to TRBD2. Germline CDR1 and CDR2: SGHRS and YFSETQ. V lost 6 bases, J lost 1 base, and 6 bases stayed unmatched. CDR3 length: 15 amino acids.

The V and J genes are TRBV5-1 and TRBJ2-3; D remains unclear. This CDR3 has 16 residues. The germline V gene has CDR1 SGHRS and CDR2 YFSETQ. V shed 1 base and J shed 3 bases, with 15 bases lying between them. Here the CDR3 DNA reads TGCGCCAGCAGCTTGAAGTCTCAGTCGCTAACAGATACGCAGTATTTT. Translation: CASSLKSQSLTDTQYF.

This clone has more than one count but fewer than ten. The chain links TRBV30 to TRBJ1-5, with D perhaps matching TRBD1 (5 bases). V lost 3 bases and J lost 9, with 12 bases in between. The CDR3 runs to 12 residues. Germline-derived CDR1 and CDR2 are GTSNPN and SVGIG (reference sequence). CDR3 sequence: CAWSGAGGPQHF. The CDR3, as DNA: TGTGCCTGGAGCGGGGCTGGAGGGCCCCAGCATTTT.

This clone has a single count. The CDR3 spells CASSARVYEQYF. In DNA, the CDR3 is TGTGCCAGCAGCGCGCGGGTTTACGAGCAGTACTTC. The rearrangement joins TRBV21-1 to TRBJ2-7; TRBD2, the table's D call, lacks a check against the DNA. TRBV21-1 is a pseudogene. CDR3 length: 12 residues.

The chain carries TRBV18 and TRBJ2-7; no clear D gene. Germline V gene lookup returns CDR1 KGHSH and CDR2 LQKENI. This CDR3 region has 13 residues. The V end lost 1 base, the J end lost 6 bases, and 10 bases lay between the germline ends. The CDR3: CASSPRVGFEQYF. The CDR3 bases are TGTGCCAGCTCACCACGGGTGGGCTTCGAGCAGTACTTC.

The chain joins TRBV20-1 to TRBJ2-1, with 7 nucleotides matching TRBD2. The CDR3 runs 11 residues. Per germline, CDR1 DFQATT and CDR2 SNEGSKA (reference sequence). With 7 bases clipped from V and 7 bases from J, the junction kept 4 bases outside the gene matches. CDR3 in DNA: TGCAGTGGGGAGCGGGGAAATGAGCAGTTCTTC. Encoded protein: CSGERGNEQFF.

The chain recombines TRBV7-2 with TRBJ1-2; D may be TRBD1 (5 bases). The CDR3 runs 12 residues. V was trimmed by 5 bases and J by 8 bases, leaving 12 bases between them. Looked up from germline, CDR1 is SGHTA and CDR2 is FQGNSA. The CDR3 region is CASSTRKGGYTF. For the CDR3, the DNA is TGTGCCAGCAGCACCCGTAAGGGGGGCTACACCTTC.

The rearrangement uses TRBV29-1 and TRBJ2-7, with 13 nucleotides matching TRBD2. The CDR3 runs 16 residues. The V segment lost 3 bases and the J segment 1 base; nucleotides outside the gene matches: 6. Germline V gene sequence: CDR1 SQVTM, CDR2 ANQGSEA. The CDR3 bases are TGCAGCGTTGACTTTGGGACTAGCGGGACTTCCTACGAGCAGTACTTC. It yields the protein CSVDFGTSGTSYEQYF.

The V and J genes are TRBV29-1 and TRBJ2-7; D may correspond to TRBD1 or TRBD2 (5 bases each). This CDR3 spans 12 amino acids. Trimming took off 5 bases at V and 5 bases at J, with 13 bases between the two ends. The germline gives CDR1 SQVTM, CDR2 ANQGSEA. The CDR3 reads CSVQGEGNEQYF. The CDR3 region has the DNA TGCAGCGTTCAGGGAGAGGGTAACGAGCAGTACTTC.

The rearrangement joins TRBV27 to TRBJ1-5; D gene unclear. The V and J ends lost 7 bases and 4 bases respectively, with 17 bases between them. The CDR3 length is 15 residues. CDR1 and CDR2 from the germline V gene are MNHEY and SMNVEV (reference sequence). CDR3: CASNCTQRINQPQHF. CDR3 in DNA: TGTGCCAGCAATTGCACCCAGAGGATTAATCAGCCCCAGCATTTT.

This clone was counted a few times. This chain links TRBV7-9 with TRBJ1-1, with D unclear. Deletions cut 5 bases from V and 4 bases from J, with 11 bases between. Per the germline V gene, CDR1 is SEHNR and CDR2 is FQNEAQ (reference sequence). The CDR3 has 13 residues. The CDR3 loop is CASSAYGGTEAFF. CDR3 bases: TGTGCCAGCAGCGCGTACGGAGGCACTGAAGCTTTCTTT.

V gene TRBV11-2 combines with J gene TRBJ1-3; D not certain. CDR1 is SGHAT, CDR2 FQNNGV, per germline. The CDR3 runs 12 residues. V was cut by 4 bases and J by 4 bases, with 5 bases left in between. The CDR3 DNA reads as TGTGCCAGCAGCTCGGGGGGAAACACCATATATTTT. Translated: CASSSGGNTIYF.

There are a few counts of this clone. The rearrangement links TRBV30 to TRBJ1-1; D may be TRBD1 (5 bases). The V end lost 7 bases, the J end lost 8 bases, and 14 bases lay between the germline ends. The CDR3 loop spans 11 amino acids. The germline V gene encodes CDR1 GTSNPN and CDR2 SVGIG (reference sequence). The CDR3 loop reads CASWQRGEAFF. The DNA for the CDR3 is TGTGCCTCGTGGCAGAGGGGCGAAGCTTTCTTT.

The chain couples TRBV6-1 to TRBJ1-1, with D unresolved. Germline assignment: CDR1 MNHNS and CDR2 SASEGT. This CDR3 region has 13 residues. V dropped 6 bases and J dropped 1 base, with 9 bases sitting between them. The CDR3 DNA reads TGTGCCAGCAGGGGCCCTTCGAACACTGAAGCTTTCTTT. Amino acid sequence: CASRGPSNTEAFF.

The chain employs TRBV5-1 and TRBJ2-2; 8 positions agree with TRBD2. Germline lookup yields CDR1 SGHRS and CDR2 YFSETQ. V was clipped by 7 bases and J by 8 bases; unmatched bases: 16. This CDR3 comprises 16 residues. The chain's CDR3 is CASGRQLAEAEGELFF. CDR3 DNA sequence: TGCGCCAGCGGTCGTCAACTAGCGGAAGCTGAAGGGGAGCTGTTTTTT.

The V call is TRBV5-5, the J call TRBJ1-5, with D unclear. This CDR3 has 15 amino acids. V lost 5 bases to trimming and J lost 0 bases, with 12 bases between them. Germline assignment: CDR1 SGHKS and CDR2 YYEKEE (reference sequence). This chain's CDR3 is CASSGGLGSNQPQHF. CDR3 DNA: TGTGCCAGCAGTGGCGGCTTAGGTAGCAATCAGCCCCAGCATTTT. Filled out from reference TRBV5-5 and TRBJ1-5, the complete variable domain reads DAGVTQSPTHLIKTRGQQVTLRCSPISGHKSVSWYQQVLGQGPQFIFQYYEKEERGRGNFPDRFSARQFPNYSSELNVNALLLGDSALYLCASSGGLGSNQPQHFGDGTRLSIL.

A single count supports this clone. The gene calls are TRBV5-1 and TRBJ2-1; a possible D gene is TRBD2 (6 bases). The CDR3 consists of 15 residues. Germline CDR1 and CDR2: SGHRS and YFSETQ. Trimming took 1 base from V and 6 from J, leaving 14 bases between them. CDR3 sequence (DNA): TGCGCCAGCAGCTTGTCCGGGAGCGGTGTCAATGAGCAGTTCTTC. Its protein is CASSLSGSGVNEQFF.

This chain connects TRBV27 to TRBJ1-2; D unclear. This CDR3 contains 15 residues. V dropped 6 bases and J dropped 0 bases, with 14 bases sitting between them. CDR1 and CDR2 from the germline V gene are MNHEY and SMNVEV (reference sequence). The CDR3 DNA reads as TGTGCCAGCAGACCGGGCCCCAGAGCTAACTATGGCTACACCTTC. It encodes CASRPGPRANYGYTF.